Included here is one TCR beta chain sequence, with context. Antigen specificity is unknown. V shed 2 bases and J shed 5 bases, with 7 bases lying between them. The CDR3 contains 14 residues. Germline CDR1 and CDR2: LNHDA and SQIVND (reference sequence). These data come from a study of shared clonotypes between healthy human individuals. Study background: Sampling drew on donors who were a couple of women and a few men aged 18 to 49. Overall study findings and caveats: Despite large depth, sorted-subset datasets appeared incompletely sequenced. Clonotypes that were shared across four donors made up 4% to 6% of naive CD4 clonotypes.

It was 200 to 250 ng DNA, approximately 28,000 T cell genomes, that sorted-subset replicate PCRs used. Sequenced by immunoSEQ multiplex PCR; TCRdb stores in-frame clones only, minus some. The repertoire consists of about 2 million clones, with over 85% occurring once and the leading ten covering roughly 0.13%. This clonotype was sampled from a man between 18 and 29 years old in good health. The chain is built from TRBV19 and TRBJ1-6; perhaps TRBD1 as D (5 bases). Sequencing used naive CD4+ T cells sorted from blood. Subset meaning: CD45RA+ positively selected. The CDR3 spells CASSILTDNSPLHF. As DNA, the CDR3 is TGTGCCAGTAGTATACTGACAGATAATTCACCCCTCCACTTT.